The rows below give T cell receptor beta chains drawn from one sample of a study of cytotoxic CD8 clonotypes in ibrutinib-treated CLL. Clones were sequenced by immunoSEQ multiplex PCR, and TCRdb holds only the in-frame ones, with some missing. The top ten clones hold less than 9% of a sample with approximately 70,000 clones, 75% to 85% of them seen once. Sequencing used PBMCs, obtained at disease progression, from a patient treated with ibrutinib. The receptors come from a human donor with chronic lymphocytic leukemia. Both conserved end residues are trimmed from each CDR3. A D gene is named only where the DNA matches it firmly.

j_call: TRBJ2-1; d_call: TRBD2; v_call: TRBV27; cdr3_aa: ASSLAGVYNEQF
j_call: TRBJ1-6; d_call: TRBD1; v_call: TRBV7-2; cdr3_aa: ASSKTGTGVNSPLH
j_call: TRBJ1-5; d_call: NA; v_call: TRBV28; cdr3_aa: ASSSGSNQPQH
j_call: TRBJ2-4; d_call: NA; v_call: TRBV30; cdr3_aa: AWPESALAKNIQY
j_call: TRBJ2-7; d_call: TRBD1; v_call: TRBV5-6; cdr3_aa: ASSTPGQGVSYEQY
j_call: TRBJ1-4; d_call: NA; v_call: TRBV19; cdr3_aa: ASTKSSSINEKLF
j_call: TRBJ1-1; d_call: NA; v_call: TRBV28; cdr3_aa: ASMNTEAF
j_call: TRBJ2-7; d_call: NA; v_call: TRBV2; cdr3_aa: ASSRQAGRLEQY
j_call: TRBJ2-4; d_call: TRBD1; v_call: TRBV5-1; cdr3_aa: ASSLGGTGENIQY
j_call: TRBJ1-1; d_call: NA; v_call: TRBV10-3; cdr3_aa: AISESGYTEAF
j_call: TRBJ1-2; d_call: TRBD1; v_call: TRBV7-2; cdr3_aa: ASSLADRGLGGYT
j_call: TRBJ1-2; d_call: NA; v_call: TRBV5-4; cdr3_aa: ASSLPSGGGYT
j_call: TRBJ1-6; d_call: NA; v_call: TRBV5-6; cdr3_aa: ASSLGEGFASPLH
j_call: TRBJ1-4; d_call: NA; v_call: TRBV29-1; cdr3_aa: SAHSGGFNEKLF
j_call: TRBJ2-1; d_call: TRBD2; v_call: TRBV28; cdr3_aa: ASSLGLAGHTEQF
j_call: TRBJ1-5; d_call: TRBD1; v_call: TRBV28; cdr3_aa: ASSRRQGSQPQH
j_call: TRBJ2-7; d_call: NA; v_call: TRBV4-1; cdr3_aa: ASSQEQGRREQY
j_call: TRBJ1-6; d_call: NA; v_call: TRBV7-9; cdr3_aa: ASSRTGDNSPLH
j_call: TRBJ2-3; d_call: TRBD2; v_call: TRBV27; cdr3_aa: ASSLTSGIPSTDTQY
j_call: TRBJ2-5; d_call: NA; v_call: TRBV6-1; cdr3_aa: ASSSTAQETQY
j_call: TRBJ1-2; d_call: NA; v_call: TRBV20-1; cdr3_aa: SATYGYT
j_call: TRBJ1-5; d_call: TRBD1; v_call: TRBV6-6; cdr3_aa: ASSKGQGAEGQPQH
j_call: TRBJ1-1; d_call: NA; v_call: TRBV7-3; cdr3_aa: ASSLVPGFNTEAF
j_call: TRBJ1-4; d_call: NA; v_call: TRBV18; cdr3_aa: ASSPPTSEKLF
j_call: TRBJ1-2; d_call: TRBD1; v_call: TRBV5-1; cdr3_aa: ASRPTGDYGYT
j_call: TRBJ2-7; d_call: NA; v_call: TRBV6-5; cdr3_aa: ASSYSRNYEQY
j_call: TRBJ2-7; d_call: NA; v_call: TRBV11-3; cdr3_aa: ASSLEAGTYEQY
j_call: TRBJ2-1; d_call: TRBD2; v_call: TRBV28; cdr3_aa: ASSLFGTSENEQF
j_call: TRBJ1-4; d_call: NA; v_call: TRBV7-9; cdr3_aa: ASSLEYATNEKLF
j_call: TRBJ1-5; d_call: TRBD1; v_call: TRBV2; cdr3_aa: ASTDGTGVNQPQH
j_call: TRBJ2-1; d_call: NA; v_call: TRBV5-1; cdr3_aa: ASSTGRVAEQF
j_call: TRBJ1-1; d_call: NA; v_call: TRBV2; cdr3_aa: ASIRSNTEAF
j_call: TRBJ2-4; d_call: NA; v_call: TRBV19; cdr3_aa: ASSIRTRWAKNIQY
j_call: TRBJ2-1; d_call: TRBD1; v_call: TRBV4-1; cdr3_aa: ASSQDLRTGIKF
j_call: TRBJ1-1; d_call: NA; v_call: TRBV7-9; cdr3_aa: ASSLLTGLNTEAF
j_call: TRBJ2-7; d_call: TRBD2; v_call: TRBV7-2; cdr3_aa: ASSRTSGAYEQY
j_call: TRBJ2-3; d_call: NA; v_call: TRBV18; cdr3_aa: ASSPQGGGSTDTQY
j_call: TRBJ2-2; d_call: NA; v_call: TRBV30; cdr3_aa: AWSVRLVGELF
j_call: TRBJ2-7; d_call: NA; v_call: TRBV18; cdr3_aa: ASSPSHEQY
j_call: TRBJ1-2; d_call: NA; v_call: TRBV7-2; cdr3_aa: ASSYFYGYT
j_call: TRBJ2-5; d_call: NA; v_call: TRBV30; cdr3_aa: AWSVPGVETQY
j_call: TRBJ2-3; d_call: NA; v_call: TRBV27; cdr3_aa: ASRLGFSDTQY
j_call: TRBJ1-6; d_call: NA; v_call: TRBV6-1; cdr3_aa: ASLFLLLH
j_call: TRBJ2-7; d_call: NA; v_call: TRBV25-1; cdr3_aa: ASSDSGPYEQY
j_call: TRBJ2-7; d_call: TRBD1; v_call: TRBV2; cdr3_aa: ASSKDRGWYEQY
j_call: TRBJ2-7; d_call: NA; v_call: TRBV14; cdr3_aa: ASSQGGEQY
j_call: TRBJ2-5; d_call: TRBD1; v_call: TRBV6-5; cdr3_aa: ASSPTGAQETQY
j_call: TRBJ2-5; d_call: TRBD2; v_call: TRBV5-4; cdr3_aa: ASSERLAGEETQY
j_call: TRBJ1-5; d_call: NA; v_call: TRBV9; cdr3_aa: ASSVQDTTDQPQH
j_call: TRBJ1-2; d_call: NA; v_call: TRBV5-8; cdr3_aa: ASSLVTGYGYT
j_call: TRBJ2-2; d_call: NA; v_call: TRBV2; cdr3_aa: ASSVHLAGELF
j_call: TRBJ2-7; d_call: TRBD1; v_call: TRBV10-1; cdr3_aa: ASSDEGATYEQY